The 14 T cell receptor beta chains below were found in one sample sequenced in a study of cytomegalovirus exposure and HLA in healthy donors. The PCR used 60 Vbeta and 13 Jbeta primers. Here immunoSEQ multiplex PCR was the method, and the copy in TCRdb shows in-frame clones only, minus some. This sample has 200,000 or so clones, with 70% to 85% found just once. The sequenced sample was PBMCs. The receptors derive from a man aged 50-59 years in good health and CMV-seronegative.

The chain is built from TRBV28 and TRBJ1-1, with D perhaps TRBD1 (6 bases). Between the trimmed V and J ends, which lost 1 base and 7 bases, there was a span of 22 bases. Germline CDR1 MDHEN, CDR2 SYDVKM. The CDR3 sequence is 17 residues long. CDR3 region: CASSLLIRGGKNYEAFF. The CDR3 bases are TGTGCCAGCAGTTTATTGATCAGGGGAGGGAAGAACTATGAAGCTTTCTTT.

This chain links TRBV28 with TRBJ2-1, with TRBD1 matching over 8 bases. With 6 bases clipped from V and 4 bases from J, the junction kept 2 bases outside the gene matches. The CDR3 is 13 amino acids. Germline V gives CDR1 MDHEN, CDR2 SYDVKM. The CDR3 region is CASSRGRYNEQFF. In nucleotides, the CDR3 is TGTGCCAGCAGCAGGGGGCGGTACAATGAGCAGTTCTTC.

The V gene is TRBV7-9, the J gene TRBJ2-1; possible D gene TRBD1, 6 bases. This CDR3 comprises 13 residues. Trimming cost V 8 bases and J 8 bases, with 16 bases left between them. Germline V gene sequence: CDR1 SEHNR, CDR2 FQNEAQ (reference sequence). The CDR3 coding sequence is TGTGCCAGCTCGCCGGACAGTAGGGATGAGCAGTTCTTC. The encoded protein is CASSPDSRDEQFF.

V is TRBV10-3 and J is TRBJ1-1; D might be TRBD1 (6 bases). Germline lookup yields CDR1 ENHRY and CDR2 SYGVKD. The CDR3 spans 15 residues. V was pared by 4 bases and J by 0 bases, with 12 bases between. The DNA of the CDR3 is TGTGCCATCAGTGGCTCTCAGGGGTTGAACACTGAAGCTTTCTTT. This encodes CAISGSQGLNTEAFF.

The chain carries TRBV6-5 and TRBJ1-1; the D gene is possibly TRBD1 (5 bases). Germline-derived CDR1 and CDR2 are MNHEY and SVGAGI. Trimming removed 0 bases at V and 2 bases at J, with 10 bases between. This CDR3 is 15 amino acids long. The CDR3 nucleotides read TGTGCCAGCAGTTACTCGACAGTTTCTAACACTGAAGCTTTCTTT. It is translated as CASSYSTVSNTEAFF.

J is TRBJ1-1 and V is TRBV29-1, with D tentatively TRBD1 (5 bases). Germline assignment: CDR1 SQVTM and CDR2 ANQGSEA. The V gene lost 2 bases and the J gene lost 3 bases, with 13 bases spanning the gap. This CDR3 spans 14 amino acids. CDR3 DNA: TGCAGCGTTGAAATTGGGGGGGGGTACACTGAAGCTTTCTTT. Encoded protein: CSVEIGGGYTEAFF.

This clone occurred a few times. J is TRBJ1-6 and V is TRBV11-2; a possible D gene is TRBD1 (5 bases). Germline CDR1 reads SGHAT; CDR2 reads FQNNGV. The CDR3 runs 14 residues. V lost 5 bases, J lost 7 bases, and 12 bases lay in between. Here the CDR3 reads CASSPRDRNSPLHF. DNA of the CDR3: TGTGCCAGCAGCCCGCGGGACCGAAATTCACCCCTCCACTTT.

V usage is TRBV10-3 and J usage is TRBJ2-3; 7 bases are a match to TRBD2. Germline CDR1 and CDR2: ENHRY and SYGVKD. The CDR3 has 16 amino acids. V was pared by 0 bases and J by 4 bases, with 7 bases of the junction left unmatched. The CDR3 region has the DNA TGTGCCATCAGTGAGTCGGGCGGGGGAGGGGCAGATACGCAGTATTTT. It specifies CAISESGGGGADTQYF.

The rearrangement joins TRBV5-5 to TRBJ2-5; the D gene is possibly TRBD1 (5 bases). V lost 6 bases, J lost 5 bases, and 17 bases lay in between. The CDR3 has 14 amino acids. CDR1 and CDR2 from the germline V gene are SGHKS and YYEKEE (reference sequence). Here the CDR3 DNA reads TGTGCCAGCACCCTGGGGCCACTTCAGGAGACCCAGTACTTC. It translates to CASTLGPLQETQYF.

The rearrangement links TRBV5-8 to TRBJ2-5, with 7 bases that match TRBD2. V dropped 4 bases and J dropped 4; count of bases not matched to a gene: 10. CDR1 is SGHTS and CDR2 is YDEGEE in the germline V gene. This CDR3 has 15 residues. DNA for the CDR3: TGTGCCAGCAGCCTTTTCTTTGGGGGGGGAGAGACCCAGTACTTC. Its protein product is CASSLFFGGGETQYF. Combining the CDR3 with reference TRBV5-8 and TRBJ2-5 gives the whole variable domain EAGVTQSPTHLIKTRGQQATLRCSPISGHTSVYWYQQALGLGLQFLLWYDEGEERNRGNFPPRFSGRQFPNYSSELNVNALELEDSALYLCASSLFFGGGETQYFGPGTRLLVL.

The chain is built from TRBV6-5 and TRBJ2-7; D gene ambiguous. Germline CDR1 reads MNHEY; CDR2 reads SVGAGI. V was cut by 5 bases and J by 6 bases, with 11 bases left in between. This CDR3 is 12 amino acids long. The CDR3 DNA reads TGTGCCAGCAGTCGATCTTCAGGCGAGCAGTACTTC. This codes for CASSRSSGEQYF.

This clone was detected only once. V gene TRBV5-1 combines with J gene TRBJ2-7, with 9 bases identical to TRBD1. Germline loops: CDR1 SGHRS, CDR2 YFSETQ. This CDR3 has 16 residues. J lost 4 bases, V lost 1 base, and 9 bases had no gene match. The CDR3 here is CASSLYPTGGIYEQYF. The CDR3 DNA follows: TGCGCCAGCAGCTTGTACCCGACAGGGGGAATATACGAGCAGTACTTC.

The V and J genes are TRBV4-1 and TRBJ2-1; 9 bases fit TRBD1. The CDR3 contains 15 residues. Looked up from germline, CDR1 is MGHRA and CDR2 is YSYEKL. Unmatched junction bases numbered 1, after V lost 1 base and J lost 3 bases. CDR3 bases: TGCGCCAGCAGCCAAGCGGGACAGGGCTACAATGAGCAGTTCTTC. It codes for CASSQAGQGYNEQFF.

This clone has just a few counts. This chain links TRBV10-3 with TRBJ2-6; 8 bases map to TRBD1. The CDR3 has 15 residues. Germline V lookup: CDR1 ENHRY, CDR2 SYGVKD. Trimming removed 8 bases from V and 0 bases from J; junction bases left unmatched: 3. The CDR3 nucleotides are TGTGCCATCGGACAGGGAGTCTCTGGGGCCAACGTCCTGACTTTC. Translation gives CAIGQGVSGANVLTF.